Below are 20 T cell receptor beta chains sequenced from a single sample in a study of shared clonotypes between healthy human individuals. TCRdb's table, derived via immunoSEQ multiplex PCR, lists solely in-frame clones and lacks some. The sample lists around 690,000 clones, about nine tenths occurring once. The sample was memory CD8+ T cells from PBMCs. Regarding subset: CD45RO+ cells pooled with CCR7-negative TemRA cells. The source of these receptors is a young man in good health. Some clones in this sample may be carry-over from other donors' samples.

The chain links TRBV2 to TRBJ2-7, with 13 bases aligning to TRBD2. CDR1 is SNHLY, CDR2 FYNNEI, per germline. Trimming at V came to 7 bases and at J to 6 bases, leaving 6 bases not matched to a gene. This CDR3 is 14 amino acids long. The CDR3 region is CASTGTSGNVEQYF. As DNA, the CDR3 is TGTGCCAGCACGGGGACTAGCGGGAATGTCGAGCAGTACTTC.

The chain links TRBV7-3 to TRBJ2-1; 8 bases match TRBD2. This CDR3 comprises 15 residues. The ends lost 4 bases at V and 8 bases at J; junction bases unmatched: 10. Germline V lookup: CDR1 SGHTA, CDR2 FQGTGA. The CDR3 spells CASSYMSGSGYEQFF. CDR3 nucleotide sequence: TGTGCCAGCAGCTACATGAGCGGGAGTGGATATGAGCAGTTCTTC.

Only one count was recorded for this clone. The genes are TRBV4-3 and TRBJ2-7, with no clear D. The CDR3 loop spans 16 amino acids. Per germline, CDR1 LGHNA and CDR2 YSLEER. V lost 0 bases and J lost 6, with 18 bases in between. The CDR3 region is CASSQDVQVPWREQYF. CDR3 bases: TGCGCCAGCAGCCAAGATGTCCAGGTTCCTTGGCGCGAGCAGTACTTC.

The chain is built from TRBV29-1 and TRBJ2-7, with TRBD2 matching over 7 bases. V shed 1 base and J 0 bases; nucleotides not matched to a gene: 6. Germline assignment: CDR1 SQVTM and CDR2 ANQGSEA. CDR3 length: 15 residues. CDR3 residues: CSVEAQTSRSYEQYF. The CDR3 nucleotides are TGCAGCGTTGAAGCCCAGACTAGCCGCTCCTACGAGCAGTACTTC.

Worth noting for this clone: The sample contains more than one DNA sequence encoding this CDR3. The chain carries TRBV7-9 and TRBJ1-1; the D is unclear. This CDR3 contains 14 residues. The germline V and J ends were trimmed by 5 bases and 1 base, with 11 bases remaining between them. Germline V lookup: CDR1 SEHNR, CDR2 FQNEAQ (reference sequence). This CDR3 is CASSLRLGNTEAFF. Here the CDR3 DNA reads TGTGCCAGCAGCCTCCGACTTGGGAACACTGAAGCTTTCTTT. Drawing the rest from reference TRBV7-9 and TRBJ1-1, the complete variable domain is DTGVSQNPRHKITKRGQNVTFRCDPISEHNRLYWYRQTLGQGPEFLTYFQNEAQLEKSRLLSDRFSAERPKGSFSTLEIQRTEQGDSAMYLCASSLRLGNTEAFFGQGTRLTVV.

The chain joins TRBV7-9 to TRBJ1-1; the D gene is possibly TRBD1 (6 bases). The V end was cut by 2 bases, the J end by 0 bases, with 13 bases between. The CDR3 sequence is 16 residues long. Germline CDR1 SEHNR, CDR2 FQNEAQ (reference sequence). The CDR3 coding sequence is TGTGCCAGCAGCTTATCGGCGGGGGCGATGAACACTGAAGCTTTCTTT. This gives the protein CASSLSAGAMNTEAFF.

CDR3 amino acids: CASTRKRGDTIYF. CDR3 bases: TGTGCCAGCACCAGGAAAAGGGGAGACACCATATATTTT. The chain joins TRBV6-1 to TRBJ1-3; D may be TRBD1 (5 bases). CDR1 is MNHNS, CDR2 SASEGT, per germline. V lost 7 bases, J lost 8 bases, and 15 bases lay in between. The CDR3 runs 13 residues.

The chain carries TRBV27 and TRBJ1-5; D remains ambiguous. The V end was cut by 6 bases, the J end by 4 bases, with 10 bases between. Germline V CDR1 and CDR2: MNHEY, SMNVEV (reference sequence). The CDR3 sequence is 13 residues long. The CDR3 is CASSDGSNQPQHF. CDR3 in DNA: TGTGCCAGCAGCGACGGTTCAAATCAGCCCCAGCATTTT.

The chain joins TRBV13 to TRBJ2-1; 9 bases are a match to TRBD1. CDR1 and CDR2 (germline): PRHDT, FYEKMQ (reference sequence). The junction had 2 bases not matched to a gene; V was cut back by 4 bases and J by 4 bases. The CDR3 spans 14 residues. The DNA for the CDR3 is TGTGCCAGCAGCTCAGGGACAGGGTACAATGAGCAGTTCTTC. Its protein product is CASSSGTGYNEQFF.

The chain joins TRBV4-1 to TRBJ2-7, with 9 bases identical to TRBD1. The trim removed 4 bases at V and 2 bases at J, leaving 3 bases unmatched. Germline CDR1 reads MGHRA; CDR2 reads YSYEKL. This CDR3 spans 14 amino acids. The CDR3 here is CASSPGTGTYEQYF. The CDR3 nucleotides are TGCGCCAGCAGCCCCGGGACAGGGACCTACGAGCAGTACTTC.

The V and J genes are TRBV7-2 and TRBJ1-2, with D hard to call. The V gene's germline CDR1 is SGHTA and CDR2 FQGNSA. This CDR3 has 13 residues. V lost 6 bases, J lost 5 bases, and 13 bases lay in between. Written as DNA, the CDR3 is TGTGCCAGCAGAACTTGGCCGCCTTATGGCTACACCTTC. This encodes CASRTWPPYGYTF.

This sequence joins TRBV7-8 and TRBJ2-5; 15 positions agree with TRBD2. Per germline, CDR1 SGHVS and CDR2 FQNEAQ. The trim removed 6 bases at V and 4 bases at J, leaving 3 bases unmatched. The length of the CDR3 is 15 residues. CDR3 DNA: TGTGCCAGCAGGAGGGGACTAGCGGGAGGAGAGACCCAGTACTTC. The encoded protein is CASRRGLAGGETQYF.

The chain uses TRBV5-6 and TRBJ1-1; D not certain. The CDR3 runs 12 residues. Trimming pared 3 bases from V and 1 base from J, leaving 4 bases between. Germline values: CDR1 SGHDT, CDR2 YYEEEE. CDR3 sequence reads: CASSYQNTEAFF. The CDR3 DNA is TGTGCCAGCAGCTACCAGAACACTGAAGCTTTCTTT.

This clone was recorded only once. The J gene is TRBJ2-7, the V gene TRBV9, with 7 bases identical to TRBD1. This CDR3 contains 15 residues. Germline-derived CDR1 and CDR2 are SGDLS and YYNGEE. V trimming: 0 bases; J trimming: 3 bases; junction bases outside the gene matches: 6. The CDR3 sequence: CASSVGAGGFYEQYF. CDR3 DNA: TGTGCCAGCAGCGTAGGGGCAGGGGGTTTCTACGAGCAGTACTTC.

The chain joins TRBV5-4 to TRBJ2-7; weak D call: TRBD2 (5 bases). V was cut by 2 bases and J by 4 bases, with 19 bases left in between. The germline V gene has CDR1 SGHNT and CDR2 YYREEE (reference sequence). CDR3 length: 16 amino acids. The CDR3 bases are TGTGCCAGCAGCTTAGCGGAGGTAGGGCTACTTTACGAGCAGTACTTC. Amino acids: CASSLAEVGLLYEQYF.

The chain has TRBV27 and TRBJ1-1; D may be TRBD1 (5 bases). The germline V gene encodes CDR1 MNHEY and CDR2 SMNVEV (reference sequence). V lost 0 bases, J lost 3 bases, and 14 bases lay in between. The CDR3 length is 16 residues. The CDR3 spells CASSLSAWGSYTEAFF. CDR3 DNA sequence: TGTGCCAGCAGTTTATCGGCATGGGGCAGTTACACTGAAGCTTTCTTT.

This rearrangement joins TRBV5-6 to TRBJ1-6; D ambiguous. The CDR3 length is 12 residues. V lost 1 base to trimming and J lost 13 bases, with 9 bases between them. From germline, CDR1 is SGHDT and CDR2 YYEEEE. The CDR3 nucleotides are TGTGCCAGCAGCTTGAGAGGGTCCCCCCTCCACTTT. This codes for CASSLRGSPLHF. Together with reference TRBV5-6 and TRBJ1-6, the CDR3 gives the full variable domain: DAGVTQSPTHLIKTRGQQVTLRCSPKSGHDTVSWYQQALGQGPQFIFQYYEEEERQRGNFPDRFSGHQFPNYSSELNVNALLLGDSALYLCASSLRGSPLHFGNGTRLTVT.

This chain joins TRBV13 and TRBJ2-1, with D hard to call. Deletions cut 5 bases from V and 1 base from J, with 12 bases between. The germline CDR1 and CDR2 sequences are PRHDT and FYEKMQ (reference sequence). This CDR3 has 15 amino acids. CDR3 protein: CASSARAASYNEQFF. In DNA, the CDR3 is TGTGCCAGCAGCGCCCGGGCAGCGTCCTACAATGAGCAGTTCTTC.

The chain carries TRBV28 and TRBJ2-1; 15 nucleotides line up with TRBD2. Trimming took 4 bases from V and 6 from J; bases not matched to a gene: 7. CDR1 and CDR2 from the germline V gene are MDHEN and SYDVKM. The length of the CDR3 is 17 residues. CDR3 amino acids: CASSSKWTSGRGNEQFF. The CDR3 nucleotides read TGTGCCAGCAGTTCGAAATGGACTAGCGGGAGGGGCAATGAGCAGTTCTTC.

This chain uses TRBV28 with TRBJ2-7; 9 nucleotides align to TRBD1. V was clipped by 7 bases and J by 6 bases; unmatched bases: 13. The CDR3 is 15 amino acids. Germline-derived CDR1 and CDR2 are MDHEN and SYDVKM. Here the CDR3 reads CASNTPGTGNREQYF. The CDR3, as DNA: TGTGCCAGCAATACTCCCGGGACAGGGAATCGCGAGCAGTACTTC.